Presented here are 20 T cell receptor beta chains from one specimen sequenced in a study of T cells in Graves' hyperthyroidism and ophthalmopathy. TCR beta CDR3 regions were amplified from RNA. The TCR CDR3 first-round RT-PCR relied on the HTBI primer set. TCRdb ran MiXCR on the multiplex PCR reads and lists one entry per CDR3 protein. This table has about 420,000 distinct CDR3 sequences, around 16% appearing once. The material sequenced was blood. All receptors derive from a woman under 30 with Graves' hyperthyroidism.

At least ten counts were recorded for this clonotype. V is TRBV2 and J is TRBJ2-1; 8 nucleotides line up with TRBD1. Looked up from germline, CDR1 is SNHLY and CDR2 is FYNNEI. V dropped 8 bases and J dropped 8; count of bases not matched to a gene: 11. The CDR3 totals 14 residues. The CDR3 nucleotides read TGTGCCAGCGGCTCGGGACAGGTGTACGATGAGCAGTTCTTC. This translates into CASGSGQVYDEQFF.

The chain joins TRBV20-1 to TRBJ1-5; TRBD1 matches at 10 bases. V shed 6 bases and J 4 bases; nucleotides not matched to a gene: 3. Germline V gene lookup returns CDR1 DFQATT and CDR2 SNEGSKA (reference sequence). The CDR3 is made up of 13 amino acids. As DNA, the CDR3 is TGCAGTGCAAGGGGACAGGGGAATCAGCCCCAGCATTTT. It yields the protein CSARGQGNQPQHF.

Ten or more counts support this clonotype. This sequence joins TRBV2 and TRBJ2-2, with D possibly matching TRBD1 (6 bases). The germline V gene encodes CDR1 SNHLY and CDR2 FYNNEI. The CDR3 length is 14 residues. V lost 5 bases, J lost 5 bases, and 12 bases lay in between. CDR3 bases: TGTGCCAGCAGTAGGGGGAGTGTGACCGGGGAGCTGTTTTTT. Protein product: CASSRGSVTGELFF.

This clonotype occurred once. The chain uses TRBV7-9 and TRBJ2-6; D is uncertain. Germline CDR1 is SEHNR and CDR2 is FQNEAQ (reference sequence). The germline V and J ends were trimmed by 1 base and 2 bases, with 12 bases remaining between them. The CDR3 covers 17 residues. This CDR3 is CASSLVFQAPGANVLTF. CDR3 sequence (DNA): TGTGCCAGCAGCTTAGTGTTCCAGGCGCCTGGGGCCAACGTCCTGACTTTC.

This clonotype was observed at least ten times. The rearrangement joins TRBV20-1 to TRBJ2-7, with 7 bases lining up with TRBD2. CDR1 and CDR2 from the germline V gene are DFQATT and SNEGSKA (reference sequence). With V trimmed by 6 bases and J by 0 bases, 8 bases remained unmatched. The CDR3 loop spans 14 amino acids. CDR3 protein: CSAPSSGSSYEQYF. For the CDR3, the DNA is TGCAGTGCGCCCTCTAGCGGAAGCTCCTACGAGCAGTACTTC.

This clonotype was observed at least ten times. The J gene is TRBJ2-5, the V gene TRBV5-1; 8 bases are shared with TRBD2. Trimming cost V 4 bases and J 0 bases; bases outside gene matches: 8. The CDR3 runs 16 residues. CDR1 and CDR2 (germline): SGHRS, YFSETQ. CDR3 in DNA: TGCGCCAGCAGCACCGGACTAGCTCAGTACCAAGAGACCCAGTACTTC. Translated: CASSTGLAQYQETQYF. Full variable domain (outside the CDR3, taken from reference TRBV5-1 and TRBJ2-5): KAGVTQTPRYLIKTRGQQVTLSCSPISGHRSVSWYQQTPGQGLQFLFEYFSETQRNKGNFPGRFSGRQFSNSRSEMNVSTLELGDSALYLCASSTGLAQYQETQYFGPGTRLLVL.

This chain links TRBV19 with TRBJ1-6; tentatively, D is TRBD1 (5 bases). The V gene lost 7 bases and the J gene lost 6 bases, with 22 bases spanning the gap. The CDR3 sequence is 17 residues long. Germline V gene data show CDR1 as LNHDA and CDR2 as SQIVND (reference sequence). CDR3 region: CASNRGRARIGNSPLHF. CDR3 coding DNA: TGTGCCAGTAATAGGGGCAGGGCCCGCATCGGTAATTCACCCCTCCACTTT.

In its sample, this clonotype was seen many times. The genes are TRBV7-2 and TRBJ2-1, with D perhaps matching TRBD1 or TRBD2 (5 bases each). The CDR3 extends over 15 amino acids. In germline, CDR1 is SGHTA, CDR2 FQGNSA. With 6 bases removed from V and 5 bases from J, the gap between germline ends came to 17 bases. CDR3 nucleotides: TGTGCCAGCAGTTTGTCCCGGGACCACAACAATGAGCAGTTCTTC. It yields the protein CASSLSRDHNNEQFF. Complete variable domain (other parts from reference TRBV7-2 and TRBJ2-1): GAGVSQSPSNKVTEKGKDVELRCDPISGHTALYWYRQSLGQGLEFLIYFQGNSAPDKSGLPSDRFSAERTGGSVSTLTIQRTQQEDSAVYLCASSLSRDHNNEQFFGPGTRLTVL.

The V call is TRBV3-1, the J call TRBJ1-1; D ambiguous. The V end lost 1 base, the J end lost 1 base, and 7 bases lay between the germline ends. The CDR3 spans 14 residues. Germline lookup yields CDR1 LGHDT and CDR2 YNNKEL (reference sequence). For the CDR3, the DNA is TGTGCCAGCAGCCAAGGGGTTGGGAACACTGAAGCTTTCTTT. This encodes CASSQGVGNTEAFF.

There are a few counts of this clonotype. The chain joins TRBV7-9 to TRBJ2-1; perhaps TRBD2 as D (6 bases). V was pared by 4 bases and J by 6 bases, with 19 bases between. Germline V gene data show CDR1 as SEHNR and CDR2 as FQNEAQ (reference sequence). CDR3 length: 16 residues. In DNA form, the CDR3 reads TGTGCCAGCAGCTCACTCAGGGACCGCGGGGCCAATGAGCAGTTCTTC. Protein sequence: CASSSLRDRGANEQFF.

In its sample, this clonotype was seen many times. The V and J genes are TRBV13 and TRBJ1-1, with TRBD1 identical over 7 bases. From germline, CDR1 is PRHDT and CDR2 FYEKMQ (reference sequence). V shed 0 bases, J shed 1 base, and the junction held 8 bases outside the gene matches. CDR3 length: 17 residues. DNA of the CDR3: TGTGCCAGCAGCTTAGGCTTACAGGGGCGGGGGAACACTGAAGCTTTCTTT. It encodes CASSLGLQGRGNTEAFF.

This clonotype appeared many times. The CDR3 sequence: CASSLGLAATDTQYF. The CDR3 DNA follows: TGTGCCAGTAGTCTGGGACTAGCGGCGACAGATACGCAGTATTTT. The rearrangement joins TRBV19 to TRBJ2-3, with 11 bases aligning to TRBD2. Germline-derived CDR1 and CDR2 are LNHDA and SQIVND (reference sequence). J lost 3 bases, V lost 5 bases, and 4 bases had no gene match. This CDR3 contains 15 residues.

This clonotype was found many times. This chain connects TRBV30 to TRBJ2-1; 13 nucleotides agree with TRBD2. The CDR3 has 16 amino acids. V trimming: 0 bases; J trimming: 10 bases; junction bases outside the gene matches: 9. Germline values: CDR1 GTSNPN, CDR2 SVGIG (reference sequence). CDR3 in amino acids: CAWSVQRLAGGREQFF. As DNA, the CDR3 is TGTGCCTGGAGTGTACAAAGACTAGCGGGAGGTCGGGAGCAGTTCTTC.

About this clonotype: One end of the junction fails to match germline, which may point to a read error. The chain employs TRBV7-7 and TRBJ2-5; 7 nucleotides line up with TRBD1. Per germline, CDR1 SSHAT and CDR2 FNYEAQ (reference sequence). The CDR3 loop spans 15 amino acids. CDR3 residues: CASSPYDRGRETQYF. The CDR3 nucleotides read TGTGCTAGCAGCCCCTATGATAGGGGGCGAGAGACCCAGTACTTC.

The V and J genes are TRBV9 and TRBJ1-3; 9 nucleotides match TRBD1. The V and J ends lost 4 bases and 4 bases, in that order; junction bases with no gene match: 6. Germline loops: CDR1 SGDLS, CDR2 YYNGEE. The length of the CDR3 is 15 residues. Here the CDR3 reads CASSLTGGLGNTIYF. The CDR3 coding sequence is TGTGCCAGCAGCTTGACAGGGGGACTCGGAAACACCATATATTTT. Based on the CDR3 plus reference TRBV9 and TRBJ1-3, the full variable domain is DSGVTQTPKHLITATGQRVTLRCSPRSGDLSVYWYQQSLDQGLQFLIQYYNGEERAKGNILERFSAQQFPDLHSELNLSSLELGDSALYFCASSLTGGLGNTIYFGEGSWLTVV.

The chain is built from TRBV5-1 and TRBJ1-5; 11 nucleotides match TRBD1. Trimming removed 4 bases from V and 2 bases from J; junction bases left unmatched: 8. Germline V gene lookup returns CDR1 SGHRS and CDR2 YFSETQ. The CDR3 runs 17 residues. DNA for the CDR3: TGCGCCAGCAGCCCGGGACAGGGGGATAATGGCAATCAGCCCCAGCATTTT. Residues: CASSPGQGDNGNQPQHF.

This clonotype was seen at least ten times. This sequence joins TRBV30 and TRBJ1-1; 7 bases are shared with TRBD1. The V segment lost 2 bases and the J segment 1 base; nucleotides outside the gene matches: 4. Germline CDR1 and CDR2: GTSNPN and SVGIG (reference sequence). The length of the CDR3 is 14 residues. The CDR3 DNA follows: TGTGCCTGGAGTACGGGACAGCCGAACACTGAAGCTTTCTTT. It translates to CAWSTGQPNTEAFF.

This clonotype appeared a few times. The V call is TRBV29-1, the J call TRBJ2-7; 10 bases are shared with TRBD2. After removal of 6 bases from V and 2 bases from J, the junction contained 7 bases not matched to a gene. The CDR3 totals 14 residues. Per germline, CDR1 SQVTM and CDR2 ANQGSEA. The CDR3 coding sequence is TGCAGCGTCATAGGACTAGCGGAGACCTACGAGCAGTACTTC. The encoded protein is CSVIGLAETYEQYF.

This clonotype was found many times. The chain recombines TRBV5-1 with TRBJ2-3, with D possibly being TRBD2 (7 bases). The CDR3 is 15 amino acids. Germline assignment: CDR1 SGHRS and CDR2 YFSETQ. Trimming pared 7 bases from V and 4 bases from J, leaving 19 bases between. The CDR3 is CASRRGAGVADTQYF. CDR3 nucleotide sequence: TGCGCCAGCCGACGGGGGGCGGGAGTCGCAGATACGCAGTATTTT.

This clonotype was observed a handful of times. The chain is built from TRBV2 and TRBJ2-1; the match to TRBD1 covers 9 bases. Germline lookup yields CDR1 SNHLY and CDR2 FYNNEI. This CDR3 is built from 12 residues. The J segment lost 9 bases and the V segment lost 7 bases, leaving 4 bases of the junction unmatched. The CDR3, as DNA: TGTGCCAGCAACTGGACAGGGGCTGAGCAGTTCTTC. Translated, it gives CASNWTGAEQFF.